The sequence of this T cell receptor (beta chain) was determined in a study of preoperative IRX-2 immunotherapy in early breast cancer (dated by TCRdb to the late 2010s). Trimming costs V 7 bases and J 3 bases, and their ends lie 13 bases apart. CDR1 and CDR2 are read off the germline V gene as MNHGY and SAAAGT. The CDR3 measures 13 amino acids from cysteine to phenylalanine. The entry retains the CDR3 DNA only, 39 bases that are in frame from base 1. The library was prepared using the immunoSEQ multiplex PCR assay. The clones in this table, taken by TCRdb from immuneACCESS, are in-frame only. Not every clone is retained; where verified, under half of the shortfall comes from an unresolved V gene, and the cause of the rest is unknown. Here the sample has about 19,000 clones; approximately 80% occur a single time. The ten largest clones capture more than 0.9% of the sample. Worth noting for this clone: Its antigen is not yet known. It has no much larger one-base neighbor in the sample; base qualities were not kept.

Taken with the paper, the label for treatment or condition translates to: preoperative locoregional IRX-2 cytokine immunotherapy. The samples were obtained from a phase Ib study that tested preoperative, locoregional IRX-2 cytokine immunotherapy designed to prime immune responses. Donors were patients with early-stage breast cancer who received IRX-2 before surgery. This sequence originates from a human donor with breast cancer. The V gene is TRBV6-8 and the J gene is TRBJ2-7, with the D gene not confidently named. Material: lymph node tissue, obtained after IRX-2 immunotherapy. The CDR3 has the sequence CASTPSNRYEQYF. In nucleotides, the sequence is TGTGCCAGCACCCCGTCCAACCGCTACGAGCAGTACTTC.